This T cell receptor beta chain came from a study of monozygotic twins with inflammatory bowel disease. TCRdb reprocessed the 5' RACE reads and keeps a single row for each CDR3 protein, giving no DNA. The sample shows around 99,000 distinct CDR3 sequences, and about an eighth sits with its ten largest clones. Germline CDR1 MNHEY, CDR2 SVGAGI. The CDR3 is made up of 14 amino acids. V usage is TRBV6-5 and J usage is TRBJ1-2. Sequenced input: blood. The source of this sequence is a human donor with ulcerative colitis or Crohn's disease, or a healthy co-twin of an affected twin (not recorded which). The CDR3: CASSSTRTVYGYTF.